These T cell receptor beta chains were read from a single sample in a study of blood T cells in healthy people across ages. TCRdb processed the 5' RACE reads anew with MiXCR; each CDR3 protein has one entry. Of more than 1,000,000 distinct CDR3 sequences in the sample, about 23% were seen once. This sample also appeared in a second study, on T cells of mothers and their children.

Sequences were obtained from blood. Every receptor here comes from a girl aged 2-9 years in good health. The CDR3 runs from the conserved cysteine through the conserved F or W. A D gene is named only where the DNA matches it firmly. Expanded clones are given a class, and other clones once, few, many or no size at all.

d_call: -; j_call: TRBJ2-5; clone_size: many; v_call: TRBV28; cdr3_length: 12; cdr3_nt: TGTGCCAGCAGTTTGGATCAGGAGACCCAGTACTTC; cdr3_aa: CASSLDQETQYF
d_call: -; j_call: TRBJ2-7; clone_size: few; v_call: TRBV3-1; cdr3_length: 14; cdr3_nt: TGTGCCAGCAGCCAAGCGAAGCTTGCCTACGAGCAGTACTTC; cdr3_aa: CASSQAKLAYEQYF
d_call: TRBD2; j_call: TRBJ2-1; clone_size: -; v_call: TRBV29-1; cdr3_length: 13; cdr3_nt: TGCAGCGGTGCTAGCGGGAGTATGGATGAGCAGTTCTTC; cdr3_aa: CSGASGSMDEQFF
d_call: TRBD1; j_call: TRBJ1-4; clone_size: few; v_call: TRBV7-8; cdr3_length: 18; cdr3_nt: TGTGCCAGCAGCTTGGGGACAGGGATAAATATAGCTAATGAAAAACTGTTTTTT; cdr3_aa: CASSLGTGINIANEKLFF
d_call: TRBD1; j_call: TRBJ2-1; clone_size: -; v_call: TRBV12-3/TRBV12-4; cdr3_length: 15; cdr3_nt: TGTGCCAGCAGTTTAGGGACAGGGAGGTCTAATGAGCAGTTCTTC; cdr3_aa: CASSLGTGRSNEQFF
d_call: -; j_call: TRBJ2-1; clone_size: -; v_call: TRBV2; cdr3_length: 15; cdr3_nt: TGTGCCAGCAGTCCTCTCTACCCTAGATCCAATGAGCAGTTCTTC; cdr3_aa: CASSPLYPRSNEQFF
d_call: -; j_call: TRBJ2-1; clone_size: few; v_call: TRBV6-5; cdr3_length: 14; cdr3_nt: TGTGCCAGCAGTCTGATGAAAGAGTACAATGAGCAGTTCTTC; cdr3_aa: CASSLMKEYNEQFF
d_call: TRBD1; j_call: TRBJ2-1; clone_size: -; v_call: TRBV14; cdr3_length: 15; cdr3_nt: TGTGCCAGCAGTCCTTTGACAGGGGTGGCGAATGAGCAGTTCTTC; cdr3_aa: CASSPLTGVANEQFF
d_call: -; j_call: TRBJ2-5; clone_size: -; v_call: TRBV18; cdr3_length: 15; cdr3_nt: TGTGCCAGCTCACGAGCGGGACATAATCAAGAGACCCAGTACTTC; cdr3_aa: CASSRAGHNQETQYF
d_call: -; j_call: TRBJ2-7; clone_size: few; v_call: TRBV20-1; cdr3_length: 14; cdr3_nt: TGCAGTGCTACCCCAGGGAGAATTGGGTACGAGCAGTACTTC; cdr3_aa: CSATPGRIGYEQYF
d_call: -; j_call: TRBJ2-5; clone_size: -; v_call: TRBV24-1; cdr3_length: 12; cdr3_nt: TGTGCCACCAAAGCCCAGGGGGAGACCCAGTACTTC; cdr3_aa: CATKAQGETQYF
d_call: -; j_call: TRBJ1-6; clone_size: -; v_call: TRBV4-1; cdr3_length: 13; cdr3_nt: TGCGCCAGCAGCCAAGTGGGTAATTCACCCCTCCACTTT; cdr3_aa: CASSQVGNSPLHF
d_call: -; j_call: TRBJ1-5; clone_size: -; v_call: TRBV6-8; cdr3_length: 8; cdr3_nt: TGTGCCAAGGAGCCCCAGCATTTT; cdr3_aa: CAKEPQHF
d_call: -; j_call: TRBJ1-1; clone_size: -; v_call: TRBV10-2; cdr3_length: 12; cdr3_nt: TGCGCCAGCGGGGGGATGAACACTGAAGCTTTCTTT; cdr3_aa: CASGGMNTEAFF
d_call: -; j_call: TRBJ1-2; clone_size: few; v_call: TRBV27; cdr3_length: 14; cdr3_nt: TGTGCCAGCCACGACGGTCGAGGGTTCCATGGCTACACCTTC; cdr3_aa: CASHDGRGFHGYTF
d_call: -; j_call: TRBJ2-5; clone_size: -; v_call: TRBV5-1; cdr3_length: 14; cdr3_nt: TGCGCCAGCAGCGGGACGGAGGGCCGAGAGACCCAGTACTTC; cdr3_aa: CASSGTEGRETQYF
d_call: -; j_call: TRBJ2-1; clone_size: -; v_call: TRBV7-9; cdr3_length: 13; cdr3_nt: TGTGCCAGCAGCGGGCCCTTTATCGAGGGGCAGTTCTTC; cdr3_aa: CASSGPFIEGQFF
d_call: -; j_call: TRBJ2-7; clone_size: -; v_call: TRBV9; cdr3_length: 14; cdr3_nt: TGTGCCAGCAGCCCCCAGGGACGGACCTACGAGCAGTACTTC; cdr3_aa: CASSPQGRTYEQYF
d_call: -; j_call: TRBJ2-5; clone_size: few; v_call: TRBV7-3; cdr3_length: 14; cdr3_nt: TGTGCCAGCAGACAGACAAGGAATTCGGAGACCCAGTACTTC; cdr3_aa: CASRQTRNSETQYF
d_call: -; j_call: TRBJ2-7; clone_size: -; v_call: TRBV27; cdr3_length: 15; cdr3_nt: TGTGCCAGCAGACAACCGGGACACGGAAAATACGAGCAGTACTTC; cdr3_aa: CASRQPGHGKYEQYF
d_call: TRBD1; j_call: TRBJ2-5; clone_size: few; v_call: TRBV7-9; cdr3_length: 16; cdr3_nt: TGTGCCAGCAGCCCAAATCCGGGACAGGGGACCGAGACCCAGTACTTC; cdr3_aa: CASSPNPGQGTETQYF
d_call: -; j_call: TRBJ2-1; clone_size: few; v_call: TRBV12-3/TRBV12-4; cdr3_length: 14; cdr3_nt: TGTGCCAGCAGTTCCCCTAAAACTAGGAATGAGCAGTTCTTC; cdr3_aa: CASSSPKTRNEQFF
d_call: -; j_call: TRBJ2-1; clone_size: -; v_call: TRBV5-1; cdr3_length: 16; cdr3_nt: TGCGCCAGCCTGGGAGGGGGCATCAGCTCCTACAATGAGCAGTTCTTC; cdr3_aa: CASLGGGISSYNEQFF
d_call: TRBD1; j_call: TRBJ2-2; clone_size: -; v_call: TRBV6-2/TRBV6-3; cdr3_length: 19; cdr3_nt: TGTGCCAGCAGTTGCCGGGACAGATTCATACCAGCGAACACCGGGGAGCTGTTTTTT; cdr3_aa: CASSCRDRFIPANTGELFF
d_call: -; j_call: TRBJ1-1; clone_size: few; v_call: TRBV4-3; cdr3_length: 16; cdr3_nt: TGCGCCAGCAGCCAAGATCTTCTGGGCGGCCAGACTGAAGCTTTCTTT; cdr3_aa: CASSQDLLGGQTEAFF
d_call: TRBD1; j_call: TRBJ2-5; clone_size: few; v_call: TRBV12-3/TRBV12-4; cdr3_length: 15; cdr3_nt: TGTGCCAGCAGGGGGTTGACAGGGGTCTTTGGGAAGCAGTACTTC; cdr3_aa: CASRGLTGVFGKQYF
d_call: -; j_call: TRBJ1-1; clone_size: few; v_call: TRBV5-1; cdr3_length: 14; cdr3_nt: TGCGCCAGCAGCTTGGACAGTTTGAACACTGAAGCTTTCTTT; cdr3_aa: CASSLDSLNTEAFF
d_call: TRBD2; j_call: TRBJ2-7; clone_size: -; v_call: TRBV7-2; cdr3_length: 15; cdr3_nt: TGTGCCAGCAGCTTACTAAGCGGGGGGGCCAGCGAGCAGTACTTC; cdr3_aa: CASSLLSGGASEQYF
d_call: -; j_call: TRBJ2-7; clone_size: few; v_call: TRBV6-6; cdr3_length: 13; cdr3_nt: TGTGCCAGCAGTTCTGACAAGACCTACGAGCAGTACTTC; cdr3_aa: CASSSDKTYEQYF
d_call: -; j_call: TRBJ2-7; clone_size: few; v_call: TRBV20-1; cdr3_length: 17; cdr3_nt: TGCAGTGCTAGAGATACGCGGGAAAGGTTCCGCCCCTACGAGCAGTACTTC; cdr3_aa: CSARDTRERFRPYEQYF
d_call: TRBD1; j_call: TRBJ1-1; clone_size: -; v_call: TRBV6-5; cdr3_length: 12; cdr3_nt: TGTGCCAGCAGACAGACAGGGGCTGAAGCTTTCTTT; cdr3_aa: CASRQTGAEAFF
d_call: TRBD2; j_call: TRBJ2-7; clone_size: -; v_call: TRBV7-9; cdr3_length: 16; cdr3_nt: TGTGCCAGCAGCTTAGCGGGACCGGGAGGTAGAGGCGAGCAGTACTTC; cdr3_aa: CASSLAGPGGRGEQYF
d_call: -; j_call: TRBJ2-2; clone_size: few; v_call: TRBV12-3/TRBV12-4; cdr3_length: 16; cdr3_nt: TGTGCCAGCAGTTTTCTAACAGAGAGATGGTCCGGGGAGCTGTTTTTT; cdr3_aa: CASSFLTERWSGELFF
d_call: TRBD2; j_call: TRBJ2-7; clone_size: -; v_call: TRBV7-9; cdr3_length: 14; cdr3_nt: TGTGCCAGCCGACCGGGACTAGAGGCGGGCGAGCAGTACTTC; cdr3_aa: CASRPGLEAGEQYF
d_call: -; j_call: TRBJ2-5; clone_size: -; v_call: TRBV15; cdr3_length: 15; cdr3_nt: TGTGCCATCGCCTATGGTTTAGCGCCTCAAGAGACCCAGTACTTC; cdr3_aa: CAIAYGLAPQETQYF
d_call: TRBD2; j_call: TRBJ2-1; clone_size: once; v_call: TRBV3-1; cdr3_length: 16; cdr3_nt: TGTGCCAGCAGCCCCCTCGTAGCGGGAGGGCCGCGTGAGCAGTTCTTC; cdr3_aa: CASSPLVAGGPREQFF
d_call: -; j_call: TRBJ1-4; clone_size: -; v_call: TRBV6-6; cdr3_length: 14; cdr3_nt: TGTGCCAGTAGGAGGGATGCAGCTAATGAAAAACTGTTTTTT; cdr3_aa: CASRRDAANEKLFF
d_call: TRBD1; j_call: TRBJ1-5; clone_size: few; v_call: TRBV15; cdr3_length: 15; cdr3_nt: TGTGCCACCAGCAGAGATCTAGCAGGGGGGCAGCCCCAGCATTTT; cdr3_aa: CATSRDLAGGQPQHF
d_call: -; j_call: TRBJ2-7; clone_size: -; v_call: TRBV18; cdr3_length: 13; cdr3_nt: TGTGCCAGCTCGCCGTACAGGGCCATCGAGCAGTACTTC; cdr3_aa: CASSPYRAIEQYF
d_call: -; j_call: TRBJ2-1; clone_size: few; v_call: TRBV2; cdr3_length: 13; cdr3_nt: TGTGCCAGCAGTGATAGGAGAGTAAATGAGCAGTTCTTC; cdr3_aa: CASSDRRVNEQFF
d_call: -; j_call: TRBJ2-5; clone_size: -; v_call: TRBV7-9; cdr3_length: 12; cdr3_nt: TGTGCCAGCTTTGAGGGGGACGAGACCCAGTACTTC; cdr3_aa: CASFEGDETQYF
d_call: -; j_call: TRBJ1-6; clone_size: -; v_call: TRBV10-3; cdr3_length: 16; cdr3_nt: TGTGCCATCAGCGCGGATGGTATGACGGTGGGATCACCCCTCCACTTT; cdr3_aa: CAISADGMTVGSPLHF
d_call: -; j_call: TRBJ1-3; clone_size: -; v_call: TRBV12-3/TRBV12-4; cdr3_length: 14; cdr3_nt: TGTGCCAGCAGGACAGGAATTTATGGAAACACCATATATTTT; cdr3_aa: CASRTGIYGNTIYF
d_call: TRBD1; j_call: TRBJ1-2; clone_size: -; v_call: TRBV9; cdr3_length: 17; cdr3_nt: TGTGCCAGCAGCGTAGCAGCGGACAGGGAGGCTAACTATGGCTACACCTTC; cdr3_aa: CASSVAADREANYGYTF
d_call: TRBD1; j_call: TRBJ1-2; clone_size: -; v_call: TRBV5-1; cdr3_length: 16; cdr3_nt: TGCGCCAGCAGCTTGGGAAGGGACAGAGGGGGTTATGGCTACACCTTC; cdr3_aa: CASSLGRDRGGYGYTF
d_call: -; j_call: TRBJ2-3; clone_size: few; v_call: TRBV15; cdr3_length: 14; cdr3_nt: TGTGCCACCAGCAGAGATCGCGCCACAGATACGCAGTATTTT; cdr3_aa: CATSRDRATDTQYF
d_call: -; j_call: TRBJ2-7; clone_size: -; v_call: TRBV20-1; cdr3_length: 11; cdr3_nt: TGCAGTGTTTCGGTAGCGTGGGAGCAGTACTTC; cdr3_aa: CSVSVAWEQYF
d_call: -; j_call: TRBJ2-3; clone_size: -; v_call: TRBV6-6; cdr3_length: 15; cdr3_nt: TGTGCCAGCAGTTACTCTAGGGCAAACACAGATACGCAGTATTTT; cdr3_aa: CASSYSRANTDTQYF
d_call: -; j_call: TRBJ2-2; clone_size: -; v_call: TRBV7-2; cdr3_length: 17; cdr3_nt: TGTGCCAGCAGCTTCCAAGGCGGACACCGGGCTACCGGGGAGCTGTTTTTT; cdr3_aa: CASSFQGGHRATGELFF
d_call: -; j_call: TRBJ2-5; clone_size: few; v_call: TRBV4-1; cdr3_length: 13; cdr3_nt: TGCGCCAGCAGCCAGCCCCCCCAAGAGACCCAGTACTTC; cdr3_aa: CASSQPPQETQYF
d_call: TRBD2; j_call: TRBJ2-3; clone_size: -; v_call: TRBV5-1; cdr3_length: 19; cdr3_nt: TGCGCCAGCAGCGAACGACTAGCGGGGGGGCCCCTCCCCCCAGATACGCAGTATTTT; cdr3_aa: CASSERLAGGPLPPDTQYF
d_call: -; j_call: TRBJ1-2; clone_size: few; v_call: TRBV3-1; cdr3_length: 16; cdr3_nt: TGTGCCAGCAGCCGAGGACGGACAAGCGCTAACTATGGCTACACCTTC; cdr3_aa: CASSRGRTSANYGYTF
d_call: TRBD2; j_call: TRBJ2-5; clone_size: few; v_call: TRBV20-1; cdr3_length: 15; cdr3_nt: TGCAGTGCTAGACGCGGGGGGCTCCCCCGAGAGACCCAGTACTTC; cdr3_aa: CSARRGGLPRETQYF
d_call: -; j_call: TRBJ2-7; clone_size: -; v_call: TRBV28; cdr3_length: 17; cdr3_nt: TGTGCCAGCAGTTTGACCTATAAGGGGCCTGGCTCCTACGAGCAGTACTTC; cdr3_aa: CASSLTYKGPGSYEQYF
d_call: -; j_call: TRBJ1-1; clone_size: few; v_call: TRBV29-1; cdr3_length: 13; cdr3_nt: TGCAGCGTCTGGACGGGATTGAACACTGAAGCTTTCTTT; cdr3_aa: CSVWTGLNTEAFF
d_call: TRBD1; j_call: TRBJ1-1; clone_size: -; v_call: TRBV6-5; cdr3_length: 14; cdr3_nt: TGTGCCAGCAGCCGACAGGGTCAAAACACTGAAGCTTTCTTT; cdr3_aa: CASSRQGQNTEAFF
d_call: -; j_call: TRBJ1-5; clone_size: -; v_call: TRBV29-1; cdr3_length: 12; cdr3_nt: TGCAGCGTTACGGACTCCCATCAGCCCCAGCATTTT; cdr3_aa: CSVTDSHQPQHF
d_call: TRBD1; j_call: TRBJ1-3; clone_size: -; v_call: TRBV12-3/TRBV12-4; cdr3_length: 20; cdr3_nt: TGTGCCAGCAGTTGGAGACGGGACAGGGGAAATCGCGGCTCTGGAAACACCATATATTTT; cdr3_aa: CASSWRRDRGNRGSGNTIYF
d_call: TRBD1; j_call: TRBJ2-3; clone_size: -; v_call: TRBV4-3; cdr3_length: 15; cdr3_nt: TGCGCCAGCAGCCTCCGGACAGGGGGCACAGGTACGCAGTATTTT; cdr3_aa: CASSLRTGGTGTQYF